These T cell receptor beta chains were read from a single sample in a study of beta chain features in type 1 diabetes. This table comes from immunoSEQ multiplex PCR, and its TCRdb copy is limited to in-frame clones, with some not included. Seen here are 250,000 to 400,000 clones, 11% to 15% observed once, and the top ten hold around 7%. The specimen was central memory CD4+ T cells from blood. These receptors were obtained from a young man in good health. CDR3s include the opening cysteine and the closing phenylalanine or tryptophan. Fields, in order: CDR3 length, V gene, D gene, J gene, clone size, CDR3 protein, CDR3 DNA. D genes are given only for firm matches. Not every row has a clone size; where given, it reads once, few, many or a size class.

cdr3_length: 13
v_call: TRBV19
d_call: -
j_call: TRBJ2-7
clone_size: -
cdr3_aa: CASSMRRDYEQYF
cdr3_nt: TGTGCCAGTAGTATGCGCAGGGACTACGAGCAGTACTTC

cdr3_length: 19
v_call: TRBV4-3
d_call: -
j_call: TRBJ1-2
clone_size: -
cdr3_aa: CASSQDLRIGGERDYGYTF
cdr3_nt: TGCGCCAGCAGCCAAGATTTGCGAATTGGAGGGGAGAGGGACTATGGCTACACCTTC

cdr3_length: 14
v_call: TRBV5-1
d_call: -
j_call: TRBJ2-5
clone_size: -
cdr3_aa: CASSLPTVQETQYF
cdr3_nt: TGCGCCAGCAGCCTGCCGACGGTCCAAGAGACCCAGTACTTC

cdr3_length: 15
v_call: TRBV5-1
d_call: -
j_call: TRBJ1-5
clone_size: few
cdr3_aa: CASSRERREHQPQHF
cdr3_nt: TGCGCCAGCAGTCGGGAGCGCAGGGAGCATCAGCCCCAGCATTTT

cdr3_length: 16
v_call: TRBV5-1
d_call: TRBD2
j_call: TRBJ2-1
clone_size: few
cdr3_aa: CASSPQWGGGYGEQFF
cdr3_nt: TGCGCCAGCAGCCCACAGTGGGGGGGAGGATACGGTGAGCAGTTCTTC

cdr3_length: 14
v_call: TRBV18
d_call: -
j_call: TRBJ1-6
clone_size: -
cdr3_aa: CASSLDGRNSPLHF
cdr3_nt: TGTGCCAGCTCACTGGACGGACGAAATTCACCCCTCCACTTT

cdr3_length: 13
v_call: TRBV27
d_call: -
j_call: TRBJ1-2
clone_size: -
cdr3_aa: CASRRAGGYGYTF
cdr3_nt: TGTGCCAGCAGGAGGGCGGGTGGGTATGGCTACACCTTC

cdr3_length: 16
v_call: TRBV7-2
d_call: -
j_call: TRBJ2-5
clone_size: -
cdr3_aa: CASSGISGLKRGTQYF
cdr3_nt: TGTGCCAGCAGCGGTATTTCGGGACTCAAAAGAGGGACCCAGTACTTC

cdr3_length: 17
v_call: TRBV7-2
d_call: -
j_call: TRBJ2-3
clone_size: -
cdr3_aa: CASSLVGGGAITDTQYF
cdr3_nt: TGTGCCAGCAGCTTAGTAGGCGGGGGCGCGATCACAGATACGCAGTATTTT

cdr3_length: 15
v_call: TRBV6-1
d_call: TRBD2
j_call: TRBJ2-2
clone_size: few
cdr3_aa: CASIQLAANTGELFF
cdr3_nt: TGTGCCAGCATTCAACTAGCGGCGAACACCGGGGAGCTGTTTTTT

cdr3_length: 12
v_call: TRBV9
d_call: -
j_call: TRBJ2-1
clone_size: -
cdr3_aa: CASSFLAHEQFF
cdr3_nt: TGTGCCAGCAGCTTTCTAGCCCATGAGCAGTTCTTC

cdr3_length: 14
v_call: TRBV14
d_call: -
j_call: TRBJ2-1
clone_size: many
cdr3_aa: CASSLPGAVGEQFF
cdr3_nt: TGTGCCAGCAGCCTTCCGGGGGCCGTGGGTGAGCAGTTCTTC

cdr3_length: 14
v_call: TRBV11-2
d_call: TRBD1
j_call: TRBJ1-5
clone_size: few
cdr3_aa: CASSRTGAAQPQHF
cdr3_nt: TGTGCCAGCAGCCGAACAGGGGCGGCTCAGCCCCAGCATTTT

cdr3_length: 20
v_call: TRBV9
d_call: TRBD2
j_call: TRBJ2-1
clone_size: few
cdr3_aa: CASSLGQRTSGSPRYNEQFF
cdr3_nt: TGTGCCAGCAGCTTAGGACAGCGGACTAGCGGGAGCCCGCGCTACAATGAGCAGTTCTTC

cdr3_length: 14
v_call: TRBV6-1
d_call: TRBD1
j_call: TRBJ2-1
clone_size: many
cdr3_aa: CAALRDRGLDEQFF
cdr3_nt: TGTGCCGCTCTAAGGGACAGGGGGCTCGATGAGCAGTTCTTC

cdr3_length: 14
v_call: TRBV7-9
d_call: -
j_call: TRBJ2-1
clone_size: -
cdr3_aa: CASSLYGAGNEQFF
cdr3_nt: TGTGCCAGCAGCCTTTACGGGGCGGGGAATGAGCAGTTCTTC

cdr3_length: 14
v_call: TRBV6-1
d_call: -
j_call: TRBJ2-3
clone_size: few
cdr3_aa: CASSEDRSTDTQYF
cdr3_nt: TGTGCCAGCAGTGAAGACCGGAGCACAGATACGCAGTATTTT

cdr3_length: 15
v_call: TRBV9
d_call: -
j_call: TRBJ2-5
clone_size: few
cdr3_aa: CASSVLGKSVETQYF
cdr3_nt: TGTGCCAGCAGCGTACTCGGGAAATCGGTAGAGACCCAGTACTTC

cdr3_length: 14
v_call: TRBV7-9
d_call: TRBD1
j_call: TRBJ1-4
clone_size: -
cdr3_aa: CASSLGQGVGKLFF
cdr3_nt: TGTGCCAGCAGCCTGGGACAGGGAGTTGGAAAACTGTTTTTT

cdr3_length: 15
v_call: TRBV6-6
d_call: -
j_call: TRBJ2-1
clone_size: -
cdr3_aa: CASSPRQSSYNEQFF
cdr3_nt: TGTGCCAGCAGTCCAAGACAGAGCTCCTACAATGAGCAGTTCTTC

cdr3_length: 13
v_call: TRBV10-3
d_call: -
j_call: TRBJ2-5
clone_size: few
cdr3_aa: CAISERRQETQYF
cdr3_nt: TGTGCCATCAGTGAGAGACGGCAAGAGACCCAGTACTTC

cdr3_length: 15
v_call: TRBV6-5
d_call: -
j_call: TRBJ1-3
clone_size: -
cdr3_aa: CASSFSGLSGNTIYF
cdr3_nt: TGTGCCAGCAGTTTTTCGGGGCTCTCTGGAAACACCATATATTTT

cdr3_length: 16
v_call: TRBV10-3
d_call: TRBD2
j_call: TRBJ2-7
clone_size: -
cdr3_aa: CATAGLAGGPAYEQYF
cdr3_nt: TGTGCCACTGCCGGACTAGCGGGGGGACCAGCCTACGAGCAGTACTTC

cdr3_length: 16
v_call: TRBV9
d_call: TRBD2
j_call: TRBJ2-2
clone_size: few
cdr3_aa: CASSPPGLRNTGELFF
cdr3_nt: TGTGCCAGCAGCCCTCCGGGACTAAGAAACACCGGGGAGCTGTTTTTT

cdr3_length: 21
v_call: TRBV29-1
d_call: TRBD2
j_call: TRBJ2-1
clone_size: few
cdr3_aa: CSVRVRGRAGNWGSSYNEQFF
cdr3_nt: TGCAGCGTACGTGTTCGGGGGAGGGCCGGAAATTGGGGAAGCTCCTACAATGAGCAGTTCTTC

cdr3_length: 14
v_call: TRBV18
d_call: -
j_call: TRBJ1-5
clone_size: -
cdr3_aa: CASSPGTSNQPQHF
cdr3_nt: TGTGCCAGCTCACCCGGGACAAGCAATCAGCCCCAGCATTTT

cdr3_length: 15
v_call: TRBV5-1
d_call: TRBD2
j_call: TRBJ2-1
clone_size: many
cdr3_aa: CASSLFTSGGDGPFF
cdr3_nt: TGCGCCAGCAGCTTGTTTACTAGCGGGGGTGACGGTCCGTTCTTC

cdr3_length: 15
v_call: TRBV7-7
d_call: TRBD2
j_call: TRBJ2-3
clone_size: many
cdr3_aa: CASSLGTSGTDTQYF
cdr3_nt: TGTGCTAGCAGCTTAGGCACTAGCGGGACAGATACGCAGTATTTT

cdr3_length: 15
v_call: TRBV18
d_call: -
j_call: TRBJ1-4
clone_size: once
cdr3_aa: CASSPGRGADEKLFF
cdr3_nt: TGTGCCAGCTCACCAGGTCGGGGGGCCGATGAAAAACTGTTTTTT

cdr3_length: 13
v_call: TRBV7-2
d_call: -
j_call: TRBJ2-5
clone_size: -
cdr3_aa: CASSGDNFETQYF
cdr3_nt: TGTGCCAGCAGCGGGGACAACTTCGAGACCCAGTACTTC

cdr3_length: 10
v_call: TRBV7-2
d_call: -
j_call: TRBJ2-7
clone_size: -
cdr3_aa: CASSSSAAGF
cdr3_nt: TGTGCCAGCAGCTCTTCGGCGGCTGGCTTC

cdr3_length: 12
v_call: TRBV29-1
d_call: -
j_call: TRBJ2-1
clone_size: few
cdr3_aa: CSHGQGDNEQFF
cdr3_nt: TGCAGCCACGGGCAGGGTGACAATGAGCAGTTCTTC

cdr3_length: 13
v_call: TRBV11-3
d_call: -
j_call: TRBJ1-6
clone_size: few
cdr3_aa: CASSLNKMKPLHF
cdr3_nt: TGTGCCAGCAGCTTAAACAAGATGAAACCCCTCCACTTT

cdr3_length: 15
v_call: TRBV7-2
d_call: TRBD1
j_call: TRBJ1-2
clone_size: few
cdr3_aa: CASSLATQGFKGYTF
cdr3_nt: TGTGCCAGCAGCTTAGCGACACAGGGGTTTAAGGGCTACACCTTC

cdr3_length: 11
v_call: TRBV6-5
d_call: -
j_call: TRBJ2-7
clone_size: few
cdr3_aa: CASGRSWEQYF
cdr3_nt: TGTGCCAGCGGACGGTCTTGGGAGCAGTACTTC

cdr3_length: 16
v_call: TRBV19
d_call: -
j_call: TRBJ1-3
clone_size: -
cdr3_aa: CASRTTDRSSGNTIYF
cdr3_nt: TGTGCCAGTAGAACCACGGACCGGAGCTCTGGAAACACCATATATTTT

cdr3_length: 16
v_call: TRBV27
d_call: TRBD2
j_call: TRBJ2-5
clone_size: -
cdr3_aa: CASSFLSSGGQETQYF
cdr3_nt: TGTGCCAGCAGTTTTTTGAGTAGCGGGGGACAAGAGACCCAGTACTTC

cdr3_length: 14
v_call: TRBV7-6
d_call: -
j_call: TRBJ1-5
clone_size: -
cdr3_aa: CASSLGGRNQPQHF
cdr3_nt: TGTGCCAGCAGCTTAGGGGGGCGCAATCAGCCCCAGCATTTT

cdr3_length: 17
v_call: TRBV13
d_call: -
j_call: TRBJ2-6
clone_size: -
cdr3_aa: CASSLGQTLSGANVLTF
cdr3_nt: TGTGCCAGCAGCCTAGGACAGACCCTCTCTGGGGCCAACGTCCTGACTTTC

cdr3_length: 13
v_call: TRBV7-2
d_call: -
j_call: TRBJ1-1
clone_size: few
cdr3_aa: CASSSVPRTEAFF
cdr3_nt: TGTGCCAGCAGCTCCGTACCGAGGACTGAAGCTTTCTTT

cdr3_length: 14
v_call: TRBV5-1
d_call: -
j_call: TRBJ1-1
clone_size: few
cdr3_aa: CASSQTVTNTEAFF
cdr3_nt: TGCGCCAGCAGCCAAACAGTAACGAACACTGAAGCTTTCTTT

cdr3_length: 15
v_call: TRBV18
d_call: -
j_call: TRBJ1-4
clone_size: -
cdr3_aa: CASQTLGATNEKLFF
cdr3_nt: TGTGCCAGCCAAACCCTGGGAGCAACTAATGAAAAACTGTTTTTT

cdr3_length: 16
v_call: TRBV27
d_call: -
j_call: TRBJ2-1
clone_size: few
cdr3_aa: CASSLDRSFSYNEQFF
cdr3_nt: TGTGCCAGCAGTTTGGACAGAAGCTTCTCCTACAATGAGCAGTTCTTC

cdr3_length: 12
v_call: TRBV19
d_call: TRBD1
j_call: TRBJ1-1
clone_size: -
cdr3_aa: CASGTANYEAFF
cdr3_nt: TGTGCCAGCGGGACAGCCAACTATGAAGCTTTCTTT

cdr3_length: 15
v_call: TRBV5-4
d_call: TRBD1
j_call: TRBJ1-2
clone_size: -
cdr3_aa: CASSSRQGGDYGYTF
cdr3_nt: TGTGCCAGCAGCTCGAGACAGGGTGGGGACTATGGCTACACCTTC